Presented here are 15 T cell receptor beta chains from one specimen sequenced in a study of cytomegalovirus exposure and HLA in healthy donors. It was with 60 Vbeta and 13 Jbeta primers that the PCR ran. Assay used: immunoSEQ multiplex PCR; TCRdb lists only in-frame clones, some missing. Among tens of thousands of clones, around two thirds were seen once, and the ten largest hold roughly 3.2%. The sample was PBMCs. The receptor set was obtained from a woman aged 30 to 39 in good health and CMV-seronegative.

J is TRBJ2-7 and V is TRBV30; D is unclear. With 2 bases removed from V and 0 bases from J, the gap between germline ends came to 5 bases. CDR1 is GTSNPN and CDR2 is SVGIG in the germline V gene (reference sequence). This CDR3 comprises 12 residues. The CDR3 region has the DNA TGTGCCTGGAGTTGGAGCTCCTACGAGCAGTACTTC. It is translated as CAWSWSSYEQYF. The complete variable domain, with remaining parts taken from reference TRBV30 and TRBJ2-7, reads SQTIHQWPATLVQPVGSPLSLECTVEGTSNPNLYWYRQAAGRGLQLLFYSVGIGQISSEVPQNLSASRPQDRQFILSSKKLLLSDSGFYLCAWSWSSYEQYFGPGTRLTVT.

Here the CDR3 DNA reads TGTGCCTGGAAGAGGGAACTTGATTTAGGCGAGCAGTACTTC. Translating gives CAWKRELDLGEQYF. The genes are TRBV30 and TRBJ2-7; perhaps TRBD2 as D (5 bases). CDR3 size: 14 residues. V lost 4 bases and J lost 6, with 19 bases in between. Germline CDR1 is GTSNPN and CDR2 is SVGIG (reference sequence).

V gene TRBV4-1 combines with J gene TRBJ2-1, with D possibly TRBD2 on 5 matching bases. CDR3 size: 17 residues. Per germline, CDR1 MGHRA and CDR2 YSYEKL. V lost 4 bases to trimming and J lost 0 bases, with 16 bases between them. The CDR3 is CASSPIRTGSSYNEQFF. CDR3 bases: TGCGCCAGCAGCCCAATAAGGACTGGAAGCTCCTACAATGAGCAGTTCTTC.

The chain carries TRBV6-6 and TRBJ2-1; possibly TRBD2 for D (6 bases). Germline assignment: CDR1 MNHNY and CDR2 SVGAGI (reference sequence). V lost 6 bases and J lost 6, with 18 bases in between. This CDR3 comprises 15 residues. The CDR3 region is CASSRSRDSTNEQFF. The CDR3 nucleotides are TGTGCCAGCAGCCGGAGCCGGGACTCTACCAATGAGCAGTTCTTC.

This clone was found once. This chain connects TRBV5-1 to TRBJ2-3, with D maybe TRBD1 (6 bases). V gave up 0 bases and J gave up 4 bases, with 9 bases separating them. CDR1 and CDR2 (germline): SGHRS, YFSETQ. The CDR3 has 14 amino acids. DNA of the CDR3: TGCGCCAGCAGCTTGGTACAGGGCTCAGATACGCAGTATTTT. It yields the protein CASSLVQGSDTQYF.

The V gene is TRBV2, the J gene TRBJ1-5, with 9 bases identical to TRBD1. The germline V gene has CDR1 SNHLY and CDR2 FYNNEI. The V and J ends lost 6 bases and 0 bases, in that order; junction bases with no gene match: 12. CDR3 size: 18 residues. CDR3 protein: CASRSTGQGLYSNQPQHF. The CDR3 coding sequence is TGTGCCAGCAGATCCACGGGACAGGGTCTTTATAGCAATCAGCCCCAGCATTTT.

This chain joins TRBV30 and TRBJ1-5; D call uncertain. Trimming pared 1 base from V and 0 bases from J, leaving 13 bases between. The CDR3 loop spans 16 amino acids. Germline V lookup: CDR1 GTSNPN, CDR2 SVGIG (reference sequence). DNA for the CDR3: TGTGCCTGGAGTGACGGAGGGCCCTTTAGCAATCAGCCCCAGCATTTT. As protein: CAWSDGGPFSNQPQHF.

The chain uses TRBV9 and TRBJ1-5; D call uncertain. This CDR3 region has 16 residues. With 4 bases removed from V and 6 bases from J, the gap between germline ends came to 20 bases. Germline loops: CDR1 SGDLS, CDR2 YYNGEE. In nucleotides, the CDR3 is TGTGCCAGCAGCTCACCCCTCCGCCCTCGGGTTCAGCCCCAGCATTTT. Protein: CASSSPLRPRVQPQHF. Using reference TRBV9 and TRBJ1-5 for the parts outside the CDR3, the full variable domain is DSGVTQTPKHLITATGQRVTLRCSPRSGDLSVYWYQQSLDQGLQFLIQYYNGEERAKGNILERFSAQQFPDLHSELNLSSLELGDSALYFCASSSPLRPRVQPQHFGDGTRLSIL.

V usage is TRBV29-1 and J usage is TRBJ1-5, with a weak D call TRBD1 (6 bases). V dropped 0 bases and J dropped 6 bases, with 9 bases sitting between them. CDR1 and CDR2 from the germline V gene are SQVTM and ANQGSEA. The length of the CDR3 is 13 residues. The CDR3: CSVEEGAGQPQHF. The CDR3, as DNA: TGCAGCGTTGAAGAGGGGGCTGGTCAGCCCCAGCATTTT.

This chain connects TRBV5-1 to TRBJ2-7; no definite D call. In germline, CDR1 is SGHRS, CDR2 YFSETQ. V was trimmed by 1 base and J by 3 bases, leaving 8 bases between them. The CDR3 runs to 13 residues. CDR3: CASSLRRGYEQYF. DNA of the CDR3: TGCGCCAGCAGCTTGAGACGCGGCTACGAGCAGTACTTC. Supplemented by reference TRBV5-1 and TRBJ2-7, the full variable domain reads KAGVTQTPRYLIKTRGQQVTLSCSPISGHRSVSWYQQTPGQGLQFLFEYFSETQRNKGNFPGRFSGRQFSNSRSEMNVSTLELGDSALYLCASSLRRGYEQYFGPGTRLTVT.

The CDR3: CASSTGGDYGYTF. As DNA, the CDR3 is TGTGCCAGCTCCACCGGCGGGGACTATGGCTACACCTTC. The J gene is TRBJ1-2, the V gene TRBV18; D is unclear. Germline CDR1 KGHSH, CDR2 LQKENI. This CDR3 is built from 13 residues. Trimming took off 6 bases at V and 3 bases at J, with 11 bases between the two ends.

V is TRBV6-1 and J is TRBJ2-7; 9 bases align to TRBD1. This CDR3 is 15 amino acids long. Germline V gene lookup returns CDR1 MNHNS and CDR2 SASEGT. V dropped 5 bases and J dropped 2; count of bases not matched to a gene: 7. The CDR3 sequence: CASSKNRGQTYEQYF. CDR3 nucleotides: TGTGCCAGCAGTAAGAACAGGGGGCAGACCTACGAGCAGTACTTC.

The rearrangement links TRBV7-2 to TRBJ2-3; TRBD2 matches 8 bases. V shed 6 bases, J shed 1 base, and the junction held 15 bases outside the gene matches. CDR3 length equals 18 residues. Germline CDR1 is SGHTA and CDR2 is FQGNSA. CDR3 protein: CASSASGAGVTGTDTQYF. The CDR3 region has the DNA TGTGCCAGCAGTGCGTCAGGAGCGGGGGTGACGGGCACAGATACGCAGTATTTT.

The chain links TRBV19 to TRBJ2-7, with D tentatively TRBD1 (7 bases). Trimming stripped 5 bases from V and 2 bases from J, with 19 bases between. CDR1 is LNHDA, CDR2 SQIVND, per germline (reference sequence). The CDR3 covers 16 residues. CDR3 coding DNA: TGTGCCAGTAGTGGGCGGGACAGAATGCGCCCCTACGAGCAGTACTTC. It yields the protein CASSGRDRMRPYEQYF.

The chain recombines TRBV7-2 with TRBJ1-5; D may be TRBD1 (5 bases). Germline CDR1 is SGHTA and CDR2 is FQGNSA. V was pared by 1 base and J by 6 bases, with 13 bases between. The CDR3 extends over 15 amino acids. The CDR3: CASSLVRGTGQPQHF. CDR3 nucleotides: TGTGCCAGCAGCTTAGTTCGGGGGACGGGTCAGCCCCAGCATTTT.